Included here is one T cell receptor beta chain sequence, with context. Antigen unknown. This entry is derived from a study of blood T cells in healthy people across ages. General study findings and limits: Donor CMV infection status was unknown, possibly confounding age-related changes in expanded clonotypes. Across samples, TCR beta diversity tracked strongly with naive T cell percentage.

Trimming stripped 0 bases from V and 4 bases from J, with 14 bases between. The germline V gene encodes CDR1 MNHNY and CDR2 SVGAGI (reference sequence). The CDR3 has 16 amino acids. PCR was performed a second time for roughly 7 to 11 cycles using a sample-barcoded 5' primer and a J-beta primer mix. MiXCR, applied by TCRdb to the 5' RACE reads, yields one record per CDR3 protein. The sample lists about 1.4 million distinct CDR3 sequences, approximately 59% occurring once. The sample was blood. This chain joins TRBV6-6 and TRBJ2-3; D remains unclear. The clonotype originates from a man aged 18-30 years in good health. CDR3 sequence reads: CASSYSKPVIPDTQYF. The CDR3 bases are TGTGCCAGCAGTTACTCGAAGCCAGTTATTCCAGATACGCAGTATTTT.